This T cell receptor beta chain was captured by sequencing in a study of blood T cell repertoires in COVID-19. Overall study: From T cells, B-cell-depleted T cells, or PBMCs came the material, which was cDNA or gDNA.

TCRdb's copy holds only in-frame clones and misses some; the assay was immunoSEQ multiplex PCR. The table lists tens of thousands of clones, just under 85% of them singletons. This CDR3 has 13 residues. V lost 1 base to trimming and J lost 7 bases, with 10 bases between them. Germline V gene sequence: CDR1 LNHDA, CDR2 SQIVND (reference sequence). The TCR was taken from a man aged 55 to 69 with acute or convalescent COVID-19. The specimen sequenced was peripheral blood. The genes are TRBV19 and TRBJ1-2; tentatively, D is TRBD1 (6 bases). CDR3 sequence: CASSIGTVPGYTF. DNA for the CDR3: TGTGCCAGTAGTATAGGGACAGTACCTGGCTACACCTTC.